The rows below give T cell receptor beta chains drawn from one sample of a study of blood T cell repertoires in COVID-19. Some clones are missing from TCRdb's copy, which holds only in-frame ones; the method was immunoSEQ multiplex PCR. The sample yields 95,000 to 150,000 clones, around 77% seen once. Input material: peripheral blood. The receptor set was obtained from a man aged 55-75 years with active or convalescent COVID-19. CDR3s include the opening cysteine and the closing phenylalanine or tryptophan. D genes are given only for firm matches. Clone size is given for some rows only: seen once, a few or many times, or a class if the clone is expanded.

CDR3nt,CDR3aa,d_gene,abundance,v_gene,j_gene
TGTGCCAGCAGTCGACAGGAGGCTGAGAATGAGCAGTTCTTC,CASSRQEAENEQFF,.,.,TRBV6-2/TRBV6-3,TRBJ2-1
TGTGCCAGCAGCTTGGGGACTAGCGGTCCCCGAACAGATACGCAGTATTTT,CASSLGTSGPRTDTQYF,TRBD2,.,TRBV5-4,TRBJ2-3
TGTGCCAGCAGTTTATATACAGGGTCATTTAAAAATTATGGCTACACCTTC,CASSLYTGSFKNYGYTF,.,.,TRBV27,TRBJ1-2
TGTGCCAGCAGCTCTCTCAGAAACACCGGGGAGCTGTTTTTT,CASSSLRNTGELFF,.,.,TRBV7-3,TRBJ2-2
TGTGCCAGCTCACAAGGGGTCGATGAAAAACTGTTTTTT,CASSQGVDEKLFF,.,.,TRBV18,TRBJ1-4
TGCGCCAGCATGGAGGCTAGCGGGATCTGGGAGACCCAGTACTTC,CASMEASGIWETQYF,TRBD2,.,TRBV5-1,TRBJ2-5
TGTGCCAGCAGCTTGGCCGGGACTAGCGGGGAGACCCAGTACTTC,CASSLAGTSGETQYF,TRBD2,.,TRBV5-6,TRBJ2-5
TGTGCCAGCAGTAGATCAGGGGGCCGAGGCTACACCTTC,CASSRSGGRGYTF,TRBD1,many,TRBV6-5,TRBJ1-2
TGTGCCACCAGTGACCGAAGGCGTAGGAGCTGCTGCGAGCAGTACTTC,CATSDRRRRSCCEQYF,.,.,TRBV24-1,TRBJ2-7
TGCGCCAGCAGCCAAGTCGGTCAGGGGGACACCGGGGAGCTGTTTTTT,CASSQVGQGDTGELFF,TRBD1,once,TRBV4-3,TRBJ2-2
TGTGCCAGCAGGACGGGACTAGCGGACAATGAGCAGTTCTTC,CASRTGLADNEQFF,TRBD2,.,TRBV2,TRBJ2-1
TGTGCCAGCAGTTTGAGGCAGTTAGAGACCCAGTACTTC,CASSLRQLETQYF,.,.,TRBV12-3/TRBV12-4,TRBJ2-5
TGTGCCAGCAGTTTACGTCCGGAGAGCTCTGGAAACACCATATATTTT,CASSLRPESSGNTIYF,.,.,TRBV6-6,TRBJ1-3
TGCAGTGCTAGTGACTGGGGCGGATCTGAGGAGCAGTACTTC,CSASDWGGSEEQYF,.,.,TRBV20-1,TRBJ2-7
TGTGCCACCAGGGGGGCAGGAAGGAACACTGAAGCTTTCTTT,CATRGAGRNTEAFF,.,.,TRBV24-1,TRBJ1-1
TGTGCCAGTAGTAGGCGGACTAACACCGGGGAGCTGTTTTTT,CASSRRTNTGELFF,.,once,TRBV19,TRBJ2-2
TGTGCCAGCAGCCCGTTGGCAGGGGTAGATACGCAGTATTTT,CASSPLAGVDTQYF,.,.,TRBV4-2,TRBJ2-3
TGTGCCTGGAGCAAAGCCGGGGGGACTGAAGCTTTCTTT,CAWSKAGGTEAFF,.,.,TRBV30,TRBJ1-1